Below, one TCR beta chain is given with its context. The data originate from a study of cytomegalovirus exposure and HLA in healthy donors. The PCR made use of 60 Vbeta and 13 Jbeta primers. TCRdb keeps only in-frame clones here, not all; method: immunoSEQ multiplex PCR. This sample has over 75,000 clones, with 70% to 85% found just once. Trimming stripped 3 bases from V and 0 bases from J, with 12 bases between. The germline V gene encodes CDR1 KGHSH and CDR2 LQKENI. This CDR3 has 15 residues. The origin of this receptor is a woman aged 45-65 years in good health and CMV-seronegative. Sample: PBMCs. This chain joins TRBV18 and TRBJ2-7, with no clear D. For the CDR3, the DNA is TGTGCCAGCTCACCGGGTCAGGTGATCTCCTACGAGCAGTACTTC. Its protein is CASSPGQVISYEQYF.